This TCR beta chain was found in a study of cytomegalovirus exposure and HLA in healthy donors. Findings and limits, study-wide: In a later analysis, TCR beta V- and J-gene trimming showed a link to a missense DCLRE1C variant. Sequencing likely produced, as an artifact, a cluster of highly shared sequence variants. Several of the most significant clusters appeared linked to common viral pathogens, based on a later analysis.

The V end lost 2 bases, the J end lost 6 bases, and 20 bases lay between the germline ends. CDR1 LNHNV and CDR2 YYDKDF come from the germline V gene (reference sequence). The length of the CDR3 is 17 residues. 60 Vbeta and 13 Jbeta primers were used in PCR. Measured with immunoSEQ multiplex PCR; TCRdb has only the in-frame clones, and not every one. The table lists 150,000 to 200,000 clones, around 84% of them singletons. As concerns this clone: Its target is not known.

Sequencing was carried out using PBMCs. The genes are TRBV15 and TRBJ2-1; a weak D match, TRBD1 (6 bases). The receptor's source is a man aged 18 to 29 in good health and CMV-seropositive. DNA of the CDR3: TGTGCCACCAGCAGACCCTTGGACAGTCCCATCTCCAATGAGCAGTTCTTC. It is translated as CATSRPLDSPISNEQFF.